This TCR beta chain came from a study of early T cells in non-severe SARS-CoV-2 infection. Study as a whole: Unpaired chains resulted from sequencing bulk RNA of unsorted whole blood.

For this clonotype: Its target is unknown.

Looked up from germline, CDR1 is DFQATT and CDR2 is SNEGSKA (reference sequence). Between the trimmed V and J ends, which lost 0 bases and 5 bases, there was a span of 23 bases. This CDR3 spans 18 amino acids. Unique molecular identifiers were attached to individual cDNA molecules. Via MiXCR, TCRdb re-called the 5' RACE reads, giving one row per CDR3 protein. The data show about 25,000 distinct CDR3 sequences, around 4% seen once. The study, taken as a whole, reports: Clonotype matching in VDJdb favored anti-spike CD8 responses and did not capture private and CD4 specificities.

The chain couples TRBV20-1 to TRBJ2-4; D may be TRBD1 (6 bases). This clonotype was obtained from an adult who was a healthcare worker with PCR-confirmed SARS-CoV-2 infection or an uninfected control (not recorded which). Material for sequencing was whole blood. Here the CDR3 reads CSARDVFSGVALENIQYF. In DNA, the CDR3 is TGCAGTGCTAGAGATGTTTTTTCAGGGGTAGCGCTCGAAAACATTCAGTACTTC.